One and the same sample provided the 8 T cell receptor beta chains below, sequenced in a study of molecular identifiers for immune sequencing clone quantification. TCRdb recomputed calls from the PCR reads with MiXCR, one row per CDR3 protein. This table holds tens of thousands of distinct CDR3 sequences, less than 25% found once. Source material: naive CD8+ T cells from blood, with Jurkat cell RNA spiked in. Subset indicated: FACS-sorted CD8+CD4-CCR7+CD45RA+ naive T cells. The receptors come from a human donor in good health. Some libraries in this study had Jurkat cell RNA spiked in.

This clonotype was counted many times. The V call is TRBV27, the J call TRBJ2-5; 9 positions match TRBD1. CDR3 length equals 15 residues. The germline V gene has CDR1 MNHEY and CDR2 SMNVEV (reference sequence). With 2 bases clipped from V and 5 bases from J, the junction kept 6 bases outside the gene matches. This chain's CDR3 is CASSLVQGAPETQYF. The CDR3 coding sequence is TGTGCCAGCAGTTTAGTACAGGGGGCGCCTGAGACCCAGTACTTC.

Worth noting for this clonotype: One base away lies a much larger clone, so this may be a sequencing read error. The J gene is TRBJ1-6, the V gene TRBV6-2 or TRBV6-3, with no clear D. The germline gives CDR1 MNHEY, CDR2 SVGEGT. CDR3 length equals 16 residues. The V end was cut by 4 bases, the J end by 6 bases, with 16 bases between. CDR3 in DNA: TGTGCCAGCAGTTGGATCCTGACGGACCCTAATTCACCCCTCCACTTT. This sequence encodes CASSWILTDPNSPLHF.

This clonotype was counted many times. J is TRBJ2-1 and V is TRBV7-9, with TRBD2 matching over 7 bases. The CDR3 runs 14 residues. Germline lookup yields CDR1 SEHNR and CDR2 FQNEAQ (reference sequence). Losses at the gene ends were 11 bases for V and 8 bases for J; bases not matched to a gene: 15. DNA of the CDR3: TGTGCCGGGATAGCGGGCACAATTGTTCATGAGCAGTTCTTC. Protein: CAGIAGTIVHEQFF.

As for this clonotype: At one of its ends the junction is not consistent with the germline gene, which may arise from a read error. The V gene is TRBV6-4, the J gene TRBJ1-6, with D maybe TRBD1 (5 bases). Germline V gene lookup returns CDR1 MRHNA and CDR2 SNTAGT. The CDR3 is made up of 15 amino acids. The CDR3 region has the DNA TGTGCCAGCAGTGACCCGATCCAATGGGACTCACCCCTCCCCTTT. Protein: CASSDPIQWDSPLPF.

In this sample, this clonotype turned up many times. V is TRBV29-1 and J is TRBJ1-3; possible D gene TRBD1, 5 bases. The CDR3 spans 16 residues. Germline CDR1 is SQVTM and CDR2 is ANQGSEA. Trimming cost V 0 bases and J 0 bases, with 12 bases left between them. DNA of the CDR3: TGCAGCGTTGAAGATCTTAATAGGGGCTCTGGAAACACCATATATTTT. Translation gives CSVEDLNRGSGNTIYF.

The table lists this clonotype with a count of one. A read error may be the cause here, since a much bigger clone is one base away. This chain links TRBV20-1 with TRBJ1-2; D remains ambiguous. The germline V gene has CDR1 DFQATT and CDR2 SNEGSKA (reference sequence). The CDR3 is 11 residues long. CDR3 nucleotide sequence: TGCAGGGCTAGAGGGTCCGACGGCTACACCTTC. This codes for CRARGSDGYTF.

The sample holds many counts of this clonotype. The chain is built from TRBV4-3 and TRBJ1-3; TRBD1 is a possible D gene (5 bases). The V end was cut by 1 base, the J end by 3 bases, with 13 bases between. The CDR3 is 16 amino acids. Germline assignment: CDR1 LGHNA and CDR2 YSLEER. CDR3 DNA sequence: TGCGCCAGCAGCCAAGTCAGGGTTGAGCTTGGAAACACCATATATTTT. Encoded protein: CASSQVRVELGNTIYF.

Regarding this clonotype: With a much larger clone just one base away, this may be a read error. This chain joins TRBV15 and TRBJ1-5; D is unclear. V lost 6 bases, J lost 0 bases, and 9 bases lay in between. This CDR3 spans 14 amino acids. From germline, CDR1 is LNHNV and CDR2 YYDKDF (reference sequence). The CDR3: CATSMSDSNQPQHF. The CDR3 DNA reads TGTGCCACCAGTATGTCGGATAGCAATCAGCCCCAGCATTTT.